This TCR beta chain is drawn from a study of cytomegalovirus exposure and HLA in healthy donors. Study-level results: The investigators catalogued 164 TCR beta chains as cytomegalovirus-associated. The classifier reportedly diagnosed cytomegalovirus status with high sensitivity and specificity. Rare TCR sequences dominated, though some public TCRs recurred in many donors.

Turning to this clone: Its target is not known.

The germline CDR1 and CDR2 sequences are SGHAT and FQNNGV. The CDR3 is 14 residues long. With 6 bases clipped from V and 6 bases from J, the junction kept 7 bases outside the gene matches. TCRdb's table, derived via immunoSEQ multiplex PCR, lists solely in-frame clones and lacks some. This sample has 60,000 to 90,000 clones, with approximately 86% found just once. This clonotype was obtained from a young man in good health and CMV-seronegative. The rearrangement links TRBV11-2 to TRBJ2-2; TRBD2 aligns across 7 bases. Material for sequencing was PBMCs. In nucleotides, the CDR3 is TGTGCCAGCAGAACGGGACTATCGGCCGGGGAGCTGTTTTTT. Amino acid sequence: CASRTGLSAGELFF.